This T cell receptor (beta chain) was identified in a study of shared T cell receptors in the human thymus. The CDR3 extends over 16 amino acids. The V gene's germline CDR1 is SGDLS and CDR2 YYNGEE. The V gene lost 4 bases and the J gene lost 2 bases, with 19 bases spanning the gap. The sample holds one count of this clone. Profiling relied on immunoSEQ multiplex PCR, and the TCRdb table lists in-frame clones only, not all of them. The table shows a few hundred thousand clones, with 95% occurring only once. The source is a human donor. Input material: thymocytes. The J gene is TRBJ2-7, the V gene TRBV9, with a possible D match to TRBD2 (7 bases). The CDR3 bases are TGTGCCAGCAGCCGAACGAGGGGGGGCCCACCCTACGAGCAGTACTTC. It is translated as CASSRTRGGPPYEQYF.